Below are 9 T cell receptor beta chains sequenced from a single sample in a study of control samples from healthy donors and cancer patients. Here immunoSEQ multiplex PCR was the method, and the copy in TCRdb shows in-frame clones only, minus some. Of 75,000 to 100,000 clones listed, about 91% are singletons. The sample comprised blood. All receptors come from a man aged 25 to 45 in good health.

The rearrangement uses TRBV5-4 and TRBJ2-3; 8 positions agree with TRBD2. V lost 1 base to trimming and J lost 2 bases; unmatched junction nucleotides: 6. The CDR3 spans 16 residues. CDR1 is SGHNT and CDR2 is YYREEE in the germline V gene (reference sequence). The CDR3 sequence is CASSLLTSELTDTQYF. The CDR3 DNA sequence: TGTGCCAGCAGCTTGCTGACTAGCGAACTCACAGATACGCAGTATTTT.

This chain uses TRBV9 with TRBJ2-3, with no clear D. V gave up 4 bases and J gave up 3 bases, with 12 bases separating them. This CDR3 region has 14 residues. Germline V CDR1 and CDR2: SGDLS, YYNGEE. CDR3 sequence: CASSPTPDTDTQYF. CDR3 nucleotides: TGTGCCAGCAGCCCTACTCCTGATACAGATACGCAGTATTTT. Together with reference TRBV9 and TRBJ2-3, the CDR3 gives the full variable domain: DSGVTQTPKHLITATGQRVTLRCSPRSGDLSVYWYQQSLDQGLQFLIQYYNGEERAKGNILERFSAQQFPDLHSELNLSSLELGDSALYFCASSPTPDTDTQYFGPGTRLTVL.

This chain connects TRBV9 to TRBJ2-7, with TRBD2 as a possible D gene (5 bases). The CDR3 sequence is 14 residues long. The V end lost 1 base, the J end lost 3 bases, and 11 bases lay between the germline ends. The germline gives CDR1 SGDLS, CDR2 YYNGEE. CDR3 sequence (DNA): TGTGCCAGCAGCGTAACCGGACTGGGCTACGAGCAGTACTTC. Its protein product is CASSVTGLGYEQYF.

The genes are TRBV5-1 and TRBJ2-7; D unresolved. The CDR3 length is 12 residues. Germline CDR1 reads SGHRS; CDR2 reads YFSETQ. The germline V and J ends were trimmed by 4 bases and 0 bases, with 5 bases remaining between them. The CDR3 protein is CASSLSSYEQYF. CDR3 bases: TGCGCCAGCAGCCTAAGCTCCTACGAGCAGTACTTC.

V is TRBV15 and J is TRBJ2-1; D possibly matches TRBD1 or TRBD2 (5 bases each). This CDR3 spans 13 amino acids. CDR1 is LNHNV, CDR2 YYDKDF, per germline (reference sequence). Trimming removed 1 base from V and 10 bases from J, with 11 bases in between. The CDR3: CATSRGQWGEQFF. DNA for the CDR3: TGTGCCACCAGCAGAGGTCAGTGGGGGGAGCAGTTCTTC.

The gene calls are TRBV10-2 and TRBJ2-1, with 7 nucleotides matching TRBD2. Losses at the gene ends were 2 bases for V and 0 bases for J; bases not matched to a gene: 13. This CDR3 spans 19 amino acids. The germline V gene has CDR1 WSHSY and CDR2 SAAADI. CDR3 region: CASSEPAGSIAGSYNEQFF. The CDR3 nucleotides are TGCGCCAGCAGTGAGCCCGCGGGTTCTATAGCGGGCTCCTACAATGAGCAGTTCTTC.

This clone came up a few times. The J gene is TRBJ2-1, the V gene TRBV4-2; perhaps TRBD2 as D (5 bases). V dropped 7 bases and J dropped 6 bases, with 22 bases sitting between them. The CDR3 is made up of 16 amino acids. Germline V gene sequence: CDR1 LGHNA, CDR2 YNFKEQ. CDR3 loop: CASTPRALAGVNEQFF. The CDR3, as DNA: TGTGCCAGCACCCCGAGGGCGCTAGCCGGGGTCAATGAGCAGTTCTTC.

The sample holds one count of this clone. The J gene is TRBJ2-7, the V gene TRBV3-1 (or the pseudogene TRBV3-2), with TRBD1 matching 7 bases. The CDR3 loop spans 15 amino acids. The germline CDR1 and CDR2 sequences are LGHDT and YNNKEL (reference sequence). Trimming at V came to 3 bases and at J to 3 bases, leaving 8 bases not matched to a gene. The CDR3 DNA reads TGTGCCAGCAGCCATCTCCGGGACAGCCGCTACGAGCAGTACTTC. As protein: CASSHLRDSRYEQYF.

The chain couples TRBV15 to TRBJ1-4; 7 positions match TRBD1. The germline V gene encodes CDR1 LNHNV and CDR2 YYDKDF (reference sequence). Trimming took 6 bases from V and 0 from J; bases not matched to a gene: 13. This CDR3 spans 18 amino acids. Written as DNA, the CDR3 is TGTGCCACCAGGGACGGACAGGAATGGCTTGCAACTAATGAAAAACTGTTTTTT. It specifies CATRDGQEWLATNEKLFF.